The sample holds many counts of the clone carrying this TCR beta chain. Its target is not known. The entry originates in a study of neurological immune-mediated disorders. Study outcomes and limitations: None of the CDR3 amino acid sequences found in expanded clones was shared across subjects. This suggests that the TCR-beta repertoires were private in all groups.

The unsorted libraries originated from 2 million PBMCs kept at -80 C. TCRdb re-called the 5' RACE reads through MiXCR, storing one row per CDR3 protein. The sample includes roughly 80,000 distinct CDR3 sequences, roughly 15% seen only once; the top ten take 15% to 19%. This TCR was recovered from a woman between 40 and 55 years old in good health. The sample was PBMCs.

The CDR3 is CASRFRYRGANVLTF. CDR3 coding DNA: TGTGCCAGCAGATTCCGGTACCGTGGGGCCAACGTCCTGACTTTC. The chain links TRBV5-6 to TRBJ2-6; D is unresolved. Germline assignment: CDR1 SGHDT and CDR2 YYEEEE. The V end was cut by 5 bases, the J end by 3 bases, with 12 bases between. This CDR3 has 15 residues.